The rows below give T cell receptor beta chains drawn from one sample of a study of T cells in Graves' hyperthyroidism and ophthalmopathy. TCRdb reprocessed the multiplex PCR reads via MiXCR and lists one record per CDR3 protein. The sample contains around 270,000 distinct CDR3 sequences, roughly a fifth of which appear only once. The sequencing sample was made of blood. The source of these receptors is a man aged 45-65 years with Graves' ophthalmopathy. Both conserved end residues are part of each CDR3. Each record gives: D gene, V gene, clone size, J gene, CDR3 protein, CDR3 DNA. A D gene is named only where the DNA matches it firmly. Not all rows give a size; the values are once, few, many and, for expanded clones, a class.

D: .
V: TRBV6-2/TRBV6-3
size: many
J: TRBJ2-5
CDR3: CASSQLGTRETQYF
DNA: TGTGCCAGCAGCCAGCTCGGGACGAGAGAGACCCAGTACTTC

D: .
V: TRBV20-1
size: .
J: TRBJ2-1
CDR3: CSARVRAGEQFF
DNA: TGCAGTGCTAGAGTGAGAGCAGGTGAGCAGTTCTTC

D: TRBD2
V: TRBV20-1
size: .
J: TRBJ2-4
CDR3: CSASTSGVAKNIQYF
DNA: TGCAGTGCGAGTACTAGCGGAGTAGCCAAAAACATTCAGTACTTC

D: .
V: TRBV3-1
size: .
J: TRBJ2-2
CDR3: CASSHAGTLNTGELFF
DNA: TGTGCCAGCAGCCACGCCGGGACACTTAACACCGGGGAGCTGTTTTTT

D: .
V: TRBV5-8
size: .
J: TRBJ2-1
CDR3: CASSLGLFSYNEQFF
DNA: TGTGCCAGCAGCTTGGGTCTGTTCTCCTACAATGAGCAGTTCTTC

D: .
V: TRBV30
size: .
J: TRBJ2-3
CDR3: CAWSIQPTGTDTQYF
DNA: TGTGCCTGGAGTATCCAACCAACAGGAACAGATACGCAGTATTTT

D: TRBD2
V: TRBV4-1
size: .
J: TRBJ2-7
CDR3: CASSQGYSGLSLHEQYF
DNA: TGCGCCAGCAGCCAAGGTTATAGCGGGCTCTCTCTACACGAGCAGTACTTC

D: TRBD2
V: TRBV6-1
size: .
J: TRBJ2-1
CDR3: CASSGTSGLRWFF
DNA: TGTGCCAGCAGCGGGACTAGCGGACTACGGTGGTTCTTC

D: .
V: TRBV20-1
size: .
J: TRBJ2-5
CDR3: CSASLARGVGETQYF
DNA: TGCAGTGCTAGTCTAGCCAGGGGGGTAGGAGAGACCCAGTACTTC

D: .
V: TRBV20-1
size: .
J: TRBJ1-2
CDR3: CSALTVTGYTF
DNA: TGCAGTGCCCTGACAGTGACTGGCTACACCTTC

D: TRBD2
V: TRBV4-2
size: .
J: TRBJ2-5
CDR3: CASSQGLAGVKETQYF
DNA: TGTGCCAGCAGCCAAGGTCTAGCGGGAGTAAAAGAGACCCAGTACTTC

D: .
V: TRBV5-8
size: few
J: TRBJ1-4
CDR3: CASSFSGGPNEKLFF
DNA: TGTGCCAGCAGCTTTAGTGGGGGCCCTAATGAAAAACTGTTTTTT

D: .
V: TRBV2
size: many
J: TRBJ1-5
CDR3: CASSVGVGNQPQHF
DNA: TGTGCCAGCAGTGTAGGGGTTGGCAATCAGCCCCAGCATTTT

D: .
V: TRBV2
size: .
J: TRBJ1-2
CDR3: CASSRAADYGYTF
DNA: TGTGCCAGCTCCCGGGCGGCAGACTATGGCTACACCTTC

D: .
V: TRBV6-1
size: .
J: TRBJ1-4
CDR3: CASTARRLKDEKLFF
DNA: TGTGCCAGCACCGCCCGAAGGTTGAAGGATGAAAAACTGTTTTTT

D: .
V: TRBV5-1
size: .
J: TRBJ2-2
CDR3: CASSPSAGTGELFF
DNA: TGCGCCAGCAGCCCCTCGGCGGGGACCGGGGAGCTGTTTTTT

D: .
V: TRBV7-2
size: few
J: TRBJ2-4
CDR3: CASSLVGGGRGNIQYF
DNA: TGTGCCAGCAGCTTAGTTGGGGGGGGCCGGGGAAACATTCAGTACTTC

D: TRBD1
V: TRBV13
size: .
J: TRBJ2-1
CDR3: CASSTVRQGRVYNEQFF
DNA: TGTGCCAGCAGCACCGTAAGACAGGGGAGAGTCTACAATGAGCAGTTCTTC

D: .
V: TRBV5-1
size: .
J: TRBJ2-5
CDR3: CASSLGGSWETQYF
DNA: TGCGCCAGCAGCTTGGGGGGTAGCTGGGAGACCCAGTACTTC

D: .
V: TRBV12-3/TRBV12-4
size: .
J: TRBJ2-1
CDR3: CASSPPPNSRGNEQFF
DNA: TGTGCCAGCAGTCCGCCCCCTAATAGTAGGGGCAATGAGCAGTTCTTC

D: .
V: TRBV28
size: .
J: TRBJ1-1
CDR3: CASSRGSAEAFF
DNA: TGTGCCAGCAGCCGAGGGAGCGCTGAAGCTTTCTTT

D: .
V: TRBV9
size: .
J: TRBJ2-2
CDR3: CASSVLLGGGELFF
DNA: TGTGCCAGCAGCGTTTTACTTGGTGGCGGGGAGCTGTTTTTT

D: .
V: TRBV6-1
size: many
J: TRBJ2-1
CDR3: CASSVGSEHNEQFF
DNA: TGTGCCAGCAGTGTCGGTAGCGAGCACAATGAGCAGTTCTTC